The 21 T cell receptor beta chains below come from one sample, sequenced in a study of cytomegalovirus exposure and HLA in healthy donors listed by TCRdb under 2017. Receptor libraries were prepared by the immunoSEQ multiplex PCR assay. TCRdb mirrors the immuneACCESS table, restricted to in-frame sequences. Some clones are absent from its copies; in checked studies, under half trace to an unresolved V gene, and the reason for the others is unknown. This sample has under 50,000 clones in its table, and about 94% of those were observed once. The ten largest clones add up to about 7.8% of the sample. Sequenced material: PBMCs. All receptors come from a woman under 30 in good health and CMV-seropositive.

DNA of the CDR3: TGTGCCAGTAGTGGAGAGACTAGCGGGAGGGGCAATGAGCAGTTCTTC. Protein sequence: CASSGETSGRGNEQFF. The chain is built from TRBV19 and TRBJ2-1; 14 positions match TRBD2. Germline assignment: CDR1 LNHDA and CDR2 SQIVND (reference sequence). The CDR3 sequence is 16 residues long. The V and J ends lost 5 bases and 6 bases, in that order; junction bases with no gene match: 6.

The chain is built from TRBV5-1 and TRBJ1-3; D unclear. The CDR3 contains 16 residues. Germline V gene lookup returns CDR1 SGHRS and CDR2 YFSETQ. Trimming removed 1 base at V and 6 bases at J, with 17 bases between. CDR3 in amino acids: CASSLKFLNSENTIYF. The CDR3 nucleotides read TGCGCCAGCAGCTTGAAGTTTCTGAATAGCGAAAACACCATATATTTT.

The chain recombines TRBV5-6 with TRBJ1-2; D may be TRBD1 (6 bases). CDR3 length equals 13 residues. Germline assignment: CDR1 SGHDT and CDR2 YYEEEE. Trimming removed 0 bases from V and 6 bases from J, with 9 bases in between. The CDR3 DNA follows: TGTGCCAGCAGCTTGGCAGGGGTGGATGGCTACACCTTC. Its protein product is CASSLAGVDGYTF.

This chain links TRBV14 with TRBJ2-1, with 10 bases that match TRBD2. The germline V gene has CDR1 SGHDN and CDR2 FVKESK. The CDR3 consists of 18 residues. J was trimmed by 6 bases and V by 0 bases; bases with no gene match: 11. CDR3 nucleotide sequence: TGTGCCAGCAGCCAAGACGTCCTTTATCTAGCGGGAGCCAATGAGCAGTTCTTC. Translating it yields CASSQDVLYLAGANEQFF. Looking up the rest from reference TRBV14 and TRBJ2-1 gives the full variable domain: EAGVTQFPSHSVIEKGQTVTLRCDPISGHDNLYWYRRVMGKEIKFLLHFVKESKQDESGMPNNRFLAERTGGTYSTLKVQPAELEDSGVYFCASSQDVLYLAGANEQFFGPGTRLTVL.

The V and J genes are TRBV6-4 and TRBJ2-7, with D possibly TRBD1 on 6 matching bases. The CDR3 contains 15 residues. Germline V lookup: CDR1 MRHNA, CDR2 SNTAGT. Trimming left V 4 bases short and J 2 bases short, with 15 bases between. The CDR3, as DNA: TGTGCCAGCAGTGGCTCTTGGGGACACCCCTACGAGCAGTACTTC. This gives the protein CASSGSWGHPYEQYF.

The CDR3: CASSLLLAGFNEQFF. In DNA form, the CDR3 reads TGTGCCAGCAGTCTCCTGCTAGCGGGGTTCAATGAGCAGTTCTTC. The chain employs TRBV6-5 and TRBJ2-1, with 9 positions matching TRBD2. Germline CDR1 and CDR2: MNHEY and SVGAGI. V trimming: 5 bases; J trimming: 6 bases; junction bases outside the gene matches: 8. The CDR3 covers 15 residues.

This clone was counted only a few times. V gene TRBV2 combines with J gene TRBJ2-7, with a weak D call TRBD2 (6 bases). This CDR3 spans 13 amino acids. The germline V gene encodes CDR1 SNHLY and CDR2 FYNNEI. The V end was cut by 7 bases, the J end by 3 bases, with 13 bases between. As DNA, the CDR3 is TGTGCCAGCACCCCGGGTAGCGGCTACGAGCAGTACTTC. Residues: CASTPGSGYEQYF.

The chain links TRBV9 to TRBJ1-1; TRBD1 aligns across 7 bases. V was pared by 4 bases and J by 3 bases, with 3 bases of the junction left unmatched. The CDR3 runs 13 residues. In germline, CDR1 is SGDLS, CDR2 YYNGEE. CDR3 nucleotide sequence: TGTGCCAGCAGCTTAGACAGGGACACTGAAGCTTTCTTT. Its translation: CASSLDRDTEAFF. Full variable domain (rest looked up from reference TRBV9 and TRBJ1-1): DSGVTQTPKHLITATGQRVTLRCSPRSGDLSVYWYQQSLDQGLQFLIQYYNGEERAKGNILERFSAQQFPDLHSELNLSSLELGDSALYFCASSLDRDTEAFFGQGTRLTVV.

V and J are TRBV30 and TRBJ2-7, with TRBD1 as a possible D gene (6 bases). Germline loops: CDR1 GTSNPN, CDR2 SVGIG (reference sequence). Trimming stripped 8 bases from V and 3 bases from J, with 14 bases between. The CDR3 contains 12 residues. In DNA form, the CDR3 reads TGTGCCAGCTGGACAGCCAACTACGAGCAGTACTTC. Translating gives CASWTANYEQYF.

V usage is TRBV5-8 and J usage is TRBJ1-5; 7 bases fit TRBD1. The CDR3 covers 15 residues. Germline CDR1 SGHTS, CDR2 YDEGEE. The junction had 3 bases not matched to a gene; V was cut back by 0 bases and J by 3 bases. CDR3 loop: CASSLGGQNNQPQHF. As DNA, the CDR3 is TGTGCCAGCAGCTTGGGGGGACAGAACAATCAGCCCCAGCATTTT.

The V gene is TRBV11-2, the J gene TRBJ2-1; 12 nucleotides match TRBD2. The V and J ends lost 4 bases and 8 bases, in that order; junction bases with no gene match: 9. Germline lookup yields CDR1 SGHAT and CDR2 FQNNGV. This CDR3 contains 16 residues. This CDR3 is CASSSWGLAGLDEQFF. The DNA for the CDR3 is TGTGCCAGCAGCTCCTGGGGACTAGCGGGCCTCGATGAGCAGTTCTTC.

The rearrangement joins TRBV28 to TRBJ1-5, with 12 bases fitting TRBD1. The CDR3 loop spans 16 amino acids. Trimming at V came to 6 bases and at J to 7 bases, leaving 10 bases not matched to a gene. Germline V gene lookup returns CDR1 MDHEN and CDR2 SYDVKM. Here the CDR3 DNA reads TGTGCCAGCAGCTTCCCCGGGACAGGGGGCTGGCAGCCCCAGCATTTT. This encodes CASSFPGTGGWQPQHF.

This clone was picked up one time. This chain connects TRBV5-1 to TRBJ2-1; 13 nucleotides match TRBD2. The length of the CDR3 is 15 residues. The germline V gene encodes CDR1 SGHRS and CDR2 YFSETQ. V was pared by 4 bases and J by 5 bases, with 3 bases of the junction left unmatched. The CDR3 loop is CASSRGTSGDNEQFF. The CDR3 region has the DNA TGCGCCAGCAGCCGAGGGACTAGCGGGGACAATGAGCAGTTCTTC.

This clone was recorded only once. The chain joins TRBV14 to TRBJ2-7; D is possibly TRBD2 (5 bases). The CDR3 is made up of 15 amino acids. Trimming cost V 1 base and J 1 base, with 11 bases left between them. In germline, CDR1 is SGHDN, CDR2 FVKESK. CDR3 region: CASSQASSVSYEQYF. CDR3 DNA: TGTGCCAGCAGCCAAGCTAGTAGCGTTTCCTACGAGCAGTACTTC.

J is TRBJ2-7 and V is TRBV6-1, with no clear D. The V gene lost 0 bases and the J gene lost 3 bases, with 9 bases spanning the gap. The germline CDR1 and CDR2 sequences are MNHNS and SASEGT. CDR3 length: 14 residues. DNA of the CDR3: TGTGCCAGCAGTGAAGCGCGGCCGTTCTACGAGCAGTACTTC. Translation gives CASSEARPFYEQYF.

The chain recombines TRBV2 with TRBJ2-1, with 7 bases fitting TRBD2. Trimming took 4 bases from V and 4 from J; bases not matched to a gene: 4. The CDR3 spans 14 residues. The germline V gene encodes CDR1 SNHLY and CDR2 FYNNEI. This CDR3 reads CASSASGDYNEQFF. In DNA, the CDR3 is TGTGCCAGCAGTGCTAGCGGAGATTACAATGAGCAGTTCTTC. The full variable domain, rest sourced from reference TRBV2 and TRBJ2-1, is EPEVTQTPSHQVTQMGQEVILRCVPISNHLYFYWYRQILGQKVEFLVSFYNNEISEKSEIFDDQFSVERPDGSNFTLKIRSTKLEDSAMYFCASSASGDYNEQFFGPGTRLTVL.

The chain employs TRBV2 and TRBJ2-2; 12 nucleotides agree with TRBD2. The CDR3 is made up of 15 amino acids. V lost 10 bases and J lost 4; bases outside the gene matches: 7. Germline V gives CDR1 SNHLY, CDR2 FYNNEI. The CDR3 bases are TGTGCCAACGGTGGACTAGCGGGAAGCACCGGGGAGCTGTTTTTT. Translation: CANGGLAGSTGELFF. Based on the CDR3 plus reference TRBV2 and TRBJ2-2, the full variable domain is EPEVTQTPSHQVTQMGQEVILRCVPISNHLYFYWYRQILGQKVEFLVSFYNNEISEKSEIFDDQFSVERPDGSNFTLKIRSTKLEDSAMYFCANGGLAGSTGELFFGEGSRLTVL.

V is TRBV5-4 and J is TRBJ2-7; TRBD1 matches 7 bases. The CDR3 is 15 amino acids. Germline values: CDR1 SGHNT, CDR2 YYREEE (reference sequence). The J segment lost 1 base and the V segment lost 0 bases, leaving 4 bases of the junction unmatched. The DNA for the CDR3 is TGTGCCAGCAGCTTGGGACAGGGTCTTTCCTACGAGCAGTACTTC. Translation gives CASSLGQGLSYEQYF.

The chain employs TRBV11-1 and TRBJ2-1; weak D call: TRBD1 (6 bases). The CDR3 is 14 amino acids. Per the germline V gene, CDR1 is SGHAT and CDR2 is FQDESV (reference sequence). The V and J ends lost 1 base and 7 bases respectively, with 11 bases between them. The DNA for the CDR3 is TGTGCCAGCAGCTTAGGCAGACAGGTGAATGAGCAGTTCTTC. Residues: CASSLGRQVNEQFF.

Only a few counts were recorded for this clone. The chain uses TRBV6-6 and TRBJ2-1, with D perhaps TRBD1 (6 bases). Germline CDR1 and CDR2: MNHNY and SVGAGI (reference sequence). V was pared by 6 bases and J by 6 bases, with 12 bases between. The CDR3 contains 13 residues. The DNA for the CDR3 is TGTGCCAGCAGACCTAACAGGGTCAATGAGCAGTTCTTC. Residues: CASRPNRVNEQFF.

The genes are TRBV27 and TRBJ2-7; D call uncertain. The CDR3 runs to 14 residues. Germline-derived CDR1 and CDR2 are MNHEY and SMNVEV (reference sequence). With 5 bases removed from V and 5 bases from J, the gap between germline ends came to 16 bases. The CDR3: CASSPPNRVDEQYF. Here the CDR3 DNA reads TGTGCCAGCAGTCCCCCCAACCGGGTAGACGAGCAGTACTTC.